This T cell receptor (beta chain) was found in a study of CD8+ T cells in alopecia areata (dated by TCRdb to between 2017 and 2018). The study in broad terms: Skin from C3H/HeJ donors with spontaneous alopecia (about 6-12 months old) was grafted onto female C3H/HeJ recipients aged about 6-10 weeks. Scalp clonality was compared across normal scalp (n=4), patchy alopecia areata scalp (n=8), and alopecia totalis/universalis scalp (n=8). immunoSEQ multiplex PCR using 35 Vbeta forward primers and 13 Jbeta reverse primers was used to amplify TCRbeta CDR3 regions. RNA was obtained with the PAXgene miRNA kit for fixed scalp, the miRNeasy kit for PBMCs, and the RNeasy kit for mouse skin. Scalp tissue and sorted CD4+ and CD8+ peripheral blood T cells from patchy and totalis/universalis alopecia areata patients and from healthy controls were covered by human TCRbeta sequencing. High-throughput TCRbeta sequencing was used to examine T cell clonal expansion in alopecia areata in both the C3H/HeJ mouse model and human patients.

About this clone: Its antigen is currently not known. Gene names and germline sequences here are the mouse ones.

Cells from pooled mouse cutaneous lymph nodes were stained for CD4, CD8alpha, NKG2D, NKG2ACE and other markers and then sorted on a BD Influx. Library preparation used the immunoSEQ multiplex PCR assay. For TCR sequencing, RNA was extracted from every sample and reverse transcribed into cDNA to serve as template. First-strand cDNA was synthesized with SuperScript III using a 2:1 mix of oligo-dT and random hexamers. A synthetic immune receptor repertoire was used to gauge amplification bias, and whatever bias remained was removed computationally. Sequencing of the libraries was done on Illumina HiSeq using 60 bp reads that spanned the CDR3 and were read from J toward V. Under the source paper's analysis protocol: After raw reads were preprocessed to remove errors, the CDR3 was defined following IMGT conventions as running from the conserved cysteine to phenylalanine. Clonality was computed as 1 minus the Shannon entropy, with the entropy normalized by log2 of the number of productive unique TCRs. Scalp TCRbeta sequences were cross-referenced with sorted blood CD4 and CD8 repertoires so that the CD4 or CD8 identity of scalp clones could be inferred. TCRdb carries this immuneACCESS record with in-frame sequences only. Its versions omit some clonotypes, under half of them owing to an unresolved V gene in the studies checked, with the rest unexplained. V, J and clone size derive from that table, while D and trimming were established from the DNA sequence. This sample has around 300,000 clones in the table, none counted a single time. The biggest ten clones account for about 1.2% of the sample.

The study at large found these results: Resident alphabeta T cells in normal human skin are also sequenced, complicating scalp TCR repertoire analysis, unlike mouse skin dominated by gammadelta T cells. TCR sequences shared between patients were less clear than in mice, possibly partly because of HLA diversity in the patient population. Compared with normal scalp, lesional scalp, particularly in alopecia totalis/universalis, had higher clonality and more expanded CD8+ clones, which suggests antigenic drive.

The source material was CD4+ T cells sorted from a lymph node. The source is a C3H/HeJ mouse with alopecia areata. This strain is of MHC haplotype H2-k.

The CDR3 protein: CASSDLGERNTEVFF. The sequenced part of the CDR3 DNA is TGTGCCAGCAGTGATTTGGGGGAGAGAAACACA. The chain couples TRBV13-1 to TRBJ1-1; D gene: possibly TRBD1, on 5 matching bases. The sequenced fragment ends 4 residues before the CDR3 boundary, so the rest is inferred from the germline J gene. CDR1 and CDR2 are read off the germline V gene as NSHNY and SYGAGN. V drops 1 base and J drops 1 base, leaving 11 bases in between. From the cysteine through the phenylalanine, the CDR3 covers 15 amino acids. The DNA shown is the part of the CDR3 that was read: 33 bases, in frame from base 1.